Listed below are T cell receptor beta chains from one sample, sequenced in a study of blood T cells in healthy people across ages. TCRdb re-called the 5' RACE reads with MiXCR, one entry per CDR3 protein. The sample has some 1.5 million distinct CDR3 sequences; 28% are singletons. The specimen sequenced was blood. The receptors derive from a young woman in good health. CDR3s include the opening cysteine and the closing phenylalanine or tryptophan. Each record gives: clone size, V gene, D gene, J gene, CDR3 DNA, CDR3 protein. The D gene is left open where the match is weak. Clone size is given for some rows only: seen once, a few or many times, or a class if the clone is expanded.

size: -
V: TRBV12-3/TRBV12-4
D: TRBD2
J: TRBJ2-5
DNA: TGTGCCTCCCAGAAGCGGGAGAGTGAGACCCAGTACTTC
CDR3: CASQKRESETQYF

size: many
V: TRBV28
D: TRBD1
J: TRBJ1-2
DNA: TGTGCCAGCAGTTCCCGGGACAGGGGGCTTCCCGGCTATGGCTACACCTTC
CDR3: CASSSRDRGLPGYGYTF

size: -
V: TRBV9
D: TRBD2
J: TRBJ2-7
DNA: TGCAGCGGGAGGTTGTACGAGCAGTACTTC
CDR3: CSGRLYEQYF

size: -
V: TRBV10-3
D: TRBD2
J: TRBJ2-7
DNA: TGTGCCATCAGTGAGTTCGCGGGAGGGGACGAGCAGTACTTC
CDR3: CAISEFAGGDEQYF

size: few
V: TRBV11-2
D: -
J: TRBJ2-2
DNA: TGTGCCAGCAGCTTAGATAACTACGGTTCCTCCGGGGAGCTGTTTTTT
CDR3: CASSLDNYGSSGELFF

size: many
V: TRBV29-1
D: -
J: TRBJ2-7
DNA: TGCAGCGTTGATGGGGCCTACGAGCAGTACTTC
CDR3: CSVDGAYEQYF

size: few
V: TRBV6-5
D: TRBD1
J: TRBJ2-5
DNA: TGTGCCAGCAGTTATACCGGGACAGGCATCATTGAGACCCAGTACTTC
CDR3: CASSYTGTGIIETQYF

size: -
V: TRBV20-1
D: TRBD1
J: TRBJ2-3
DNA: TGCAGTGCTACCGGGACAGGGAGGGGAACAGATACGCAGTATTTT
CDR3: CSATGTGRGTDTQYF

size: -
V: TRBV5-1
D: -
J: TRBJ1-1
DNA: TGCGCCAGCAGCTATACCGGGACACTGAACACTGAAGCTTTCTTT
CDR3: CASSYTGTLNTEAFF

size: few
V: TRBV20-1
D: -
J: TRBJ1-2
DNA: TGCAGTGCGCAGACAGTGGACTATGGCTACACCTTC
CDR3: CSAQTVDYGYTF

size: -
V: TRBV4-2
D: TRBD2
J: TRBJ2-1
DNA: TGTGCCCGTAGCCGATCAGGGACTAGTAGGGACAATGAGCAGTTCTTC
CDR3: CARSRSGTSRDNEQFF

size: -
V: TRBV14
D: -
J: TRBJ2-1
DNA: TGTGCCAGCAGCCAAGATTATCGGCAGGGGACGGGCGATGAGCAGTTCTTC
CDR3: CASSQDYRQGTGDEQFF

size: few
V: TRBV7-2
D: -
J: TRBJ1-4
DNA: TGTGCCAGCAGCTTACGGGCGCGGGGAGGTGAAAAACTGTTTTTT
CDR3: CASSLRARGGEKLFF

size: many
V: TRBV6-5
D: TRBD2
J: TRBJ2-5
DNA: TGTGCCAGCAGTTACACTAGCGGGGGGAAAGAGACCCAGTACTTC
CDR3: CASSYTSGGKETQYF

size: few
V: TRBV6-6
D: -
J: TRBJ1-1
DNA: TGTGCCAGCAGTTACCCCAGGTCTCTTGAAGCTTTCTTT
CDR3: CASSYPRSLEAFF

size: -
V: TRBV29-1
D: -
J: TRBJ2-2
DNA: TGCAGCGTTGTGTGGGGGCCGCTTAACACCGGGGAGCTGTTTTTT
CDR3: CSVVWGPLNTGELFF

size: -
V: TRBV7-2
D: -
J: TRBJ2-3
DNA: TGTGCCAGCAGCTCCTCAGGACTCCGGAGGGGGGAGCAGTATTTT
CDR3: CASSSSGLRRGEQYF

size: -
V: TRBV28
D: TRBD2
J: TRBJ2-1
DNA: TGTGCCAGCAGAATGGCGGGGGGGACGCGTGAGCAGTTCTTC
CDR3: CASRMAGGTREQFF

size: few
V: TRBV20-1
D: TRBD1
J: TRBJ2-3
DNA: TGCAGTGCTAGAACACAGGGGGATACGCAGTATTTT
CDR3: CSARTQGDTQYF

size: -
V: TRBV6-5
D: TRBD1
J: TRBJ2-6
DNA: TGTGCCAGCGGTGCGACAGGGTCCGGGGCCAACGTCCCGACTTTC
CDR3: CASGATGSGANVPTF

size: few
V: TRBV27
D: -
J: TRBJ1-6
DNA: TGTGCCAGCAGTTTACGAACAGTTTCACCCCTCCACTTT
CDR3: CASSLRTVSPLHF

size: -
V: TRBV5-1
D: TRBD2
J: TRBJ2-1
DNA: TGCGCCACAAACCAGCGGGGGGGCACCAATGAGCAGTTCTTC
CDR3: CATNQRGGTNEQFF

size: many
V: TRBV29-1
D: TRBD2
J: TRBJ2-1
DNA: TGCAGCGTCGGACTAGCGCGCAATGAGCAGTTCTTC
CDR3: CSVGLARNEQFF

size: -
V: TRBV12-3/TRBV12-4
D: TRBD2
J: TRBJ2-1
DNA: TGTGCCAGCAGTGGGGGACTACCTACATACAATGAGCAGTTCTTC
CDR3: CASSGGLPTYNEQFF

size: few
V: TRBV7-9
D: -
J: TRBJ2-7
DNA: TGTGCCAGCAGCGAAGCCATTGGCGGAGCCTACAAGCAGTACTTC
CDR3: CASSEAIGGAYKQYF

size: few
V: TRBV7-2
D: -
J: TRBJ1-6
DNA: TGTGCCAGCAAATTCAATAGGGGCTCCTATAATTCACCCCTCCACTTT
CDR3: CASKFNRGSYNSPLHF

size: few
V: TRBV11-2
D: TRBD1
J: TRBJ1-1
DNA: TGTGCCAGCAGGGCCCGGGACAGGGTGTATACTGAAGCTTTCTTT
CDR3: CASRARDRVYTEAFF

size: few
V: TRBV6-1
D: -
J: TRBJ1-5
DNA: TGTGCCAGCAGTGAAGCCGCGACAGTTAGCAATCAGCCCCAGCATTTT
CDR3: CASSEAATVSNQPQHF

size: few
V: TRBV29-1
D: -
J: TRBJ1-1
DNA: TGCAGCGTTGGCAAATCCAACACTGAAGCTTTCTTT
CDR3: CSVGKSNTEAFF

size: few
V: TRBV6-2/TRBV6-3
D: TRBD1
J: TRBJ1-1
DNA: TGTGCCAGCAGTTACTCCTTCCGGGACAGAAGACTAATGAACACTGAAGCTTTCTTT
CDR3: CASSYSFRDRRLMNTEAFF

size: few
V: TRBV12-3/TRBV12-4
D: -
J: TRBJ2-7
DNA: TGTGCCAGCAATTTGGCCGGCAACGAGCAGTACTTC
CDR3: CASNLAGNEQYF

size: -
V: TRBV20-1
D: TRBD1
J: TRBJ1-4
DNA: TGCAGTGCTATGCGGACAGGCTCCTTTGAAAAACTGTTTTTT
CDR3: CSAMRTGSFEKLFF

size: -
V: TRBV6-2/TRBV6-3
D: -
J: TRBJ1-2
DNA: TGTGCCAGCCTCAGCACAAGGGGGTATGGCTACACCTTC
CDR3: CASLSTRGYGYTF

size: few
V: TRBV7-6
D: -
J: TRBJ2-1
DNA: TGTGCCAGCAGCTTAGTAGTGTCGGGAAGAAACAATGAGCAGTTCTTC
CDR3: CASSLVVSGRNNEQFF

size: many
V: TRBV20-1
D: TRBD1
J: TRBJ2-7
DNA: TGCAGTGCTAGAAAGGGGGCGCGCTTTGACGAGCAGTACTTC
CDR3: CSARKGARFDEQYF

size: many
V: TRBV12-3/TRBV12-4
D: -
J: TRBJ2-3
DNA: TGTGCCAGCAGCCCTAGGAAGGATACGCAGTATTTT
CDR3: CASSPRKDTQYF

size: few
V: TRBV7-9
D: TRBD2
J: TRBJ2-1
DNA: TGTGCCAGCAGCTTAAGAAGCGGGGGTTACAATGAGCAGTTCTTC
CDR3: CASSLRSGGYNEQFF

size: -
V: TRBV29-1
D: -
J: TRBJ1-1
DNA: TGCAGCGTTGAACAGGGGCGCACTGAAGCTTTCTTT
CDR3: CSVEQGRTEAFF

size: many
V: TRBV10-2
D: TRBD1
J: TRBJ2-7
DNA: TGCGCCAGCAGTGAGACAGGGGCCGAGCAGTACTTC
CDR3: CASSETGAEQYF

size: few
V: TRBV5-5
D: -
J: TRBJ2-3
DNA: TGTGCCAGCAGCTCCCTAGTTCCAGACGGGGTGTCCACAGATACGCAGTATTTT
CDR3: CASSSLVPDGVSTDTQYF